The rows below give T cell receptor beta chains drawn from one sample of a study of B cell selection in AIRE deficiency. Some clones are missing from TCRdb's copy, which holds only in-frame ones; the method was immunoSEQ multiplex PCR. The sample records over 20,000 clones, about 90% being singletons. Sample: CD4+CD25+ Tregs sorted from PBMCs. The source is a human donor in good health. Each CDR3 is given with its conserved first and last residue. Fields, in order: J gene, V gene, clone size, D gene, CDR3 DNA, CDR3 protein. A D gene is named only where the DNA matches it firmly. Rows give clone size only sometimes, using once, few, many, or a class for an expanded clone.

j_call: TRBJ2-7
v_call: TRBV12-5
clone_size: .
d_call: .
cdr3_nt: TGTGCTAGTGGTTTGGATGCCCTTCTTTGGGGCTACGAGCAGTACTTC
cdr3_aa: CASGLDALLWGYEQYF

j_call: TRBJ2-3
v_call: TRBV7-2
clone_size: once
d_call: .
cdr3_nt: TGTGCCAGCCGTTGGCAGGGTAGCTCAGATACGCAGTATTTT
cdr3_aa: CASRWQGSSDTQYF

j_call: TRBJ1-2
v_call: TRBV6-6
clone_size: .
d_call: TRBD1
cdr3_nt: TGTGCCAGCAGTTTTCGGACAGGGCGTGGCTACACCTTC
cdr3_aa: CASSFRTGRGYTF

j_call: TRBJ1-2
v_call: TRBV28
clone_size: once
d_call: .
cdr3_nt: TGTGCCAGCAGTTTAAAGAGCTATGGCTACACCTTC
cdr3_aa: CASSLKSYGYTF

j_call: TRBJ2-7
v_call: TRBV27
clone_size: .
d_call: TRBD2
cdr3_nt: TGTGCCAGCAGTGCCGGCCTTGTGGGACTAGCGGGAGGGTCCTACGAGCAGTACTTC
cdr3_aa: CASSAGLVGLAGGSYEQYF

j_call: TRBJ1-2
v_call: TRBV2
clone_size: .
d_call: .
cdr3_nt: TGTGCCAGCAGTGTAAGGGGACTCATGTCAGCTAACTATGGCTACACCTTC
cdr3_aa: CASSVRGLMSANYGYTF

j_call: TRBJ2-3
v_call: TRBV18
clone_size: .
d_call: .
cdr3_nt: TGTGCCAGCTCACCCGGGGTGGCACCCATCGGACGTACGCAGTATTTT
cdr3_aa: CASSPGVAPIGRTQYF

j_call: TRBJ1-3
v_call: TRBV6-5
clone_size: .
d_call: .
cdr3_nt: TGTGCCAGCAGTCAAACAGGACTCTCTGGAAACACCATATATTTT
cdr3_aa: CASSQTGLSGNTIYF

j_call: TRBJ2-7
v_call: TRBV5-4
clone_size: once
d_call: .
cdr3_nt: TGTGCCAGCAGCCTGGGACAGCAGTACTTC
cdr3_aa: CASSLGQQYF

j_call: TRBJ2-1
v_call: TRBV7-6
clone_size: .
d_call: TRBD2
cdr3_nt: TGTGCCAGCAGGCGACTAGCGGGAGGGTACAATGAGCAGTTCTTC
cdr3_aa: CASRRLAGGYNEQFF

j_call: TRBJ1-1
v_call: TRBV19
clone_size: .
d_call: .
cdr3_nt: TGTGCCAGTAGTATCGGCCGGAACACTGAAGCTTTCTTT
cdr3_aa: CASSIGRNTEAFF

j_call: TRBJ2-5
v_call: TRBV1
clone_size: .
d_call: .
cdr3_nt: TGCACCAGCAGCCAAGAGACCCAGTACTTC
cdr3_aa: CTSSQETQYF

j_call: TRBJ2-5
v_call: TRBV5-4
clone_size: once
d_call: .
cdr3_nt: TGTGCCAGCAGCTTTTACTCGACAGCTGGGGGAGAGACCCAGTACTTC
cdr3_aa: CASSFYSTAGGETQYF

j_call: TRBJ2-7
v_call: TRBV2
clone_size: .
d_call: .
cdr3_nt: TGTGCCAGCCTCCACGGGGACATCGGGTCCTACGAGCAGTACTTC
cdr3_aa: CASLHGDIGSYEQYF

j_call: TRBJ2-3
v_call: TRBV5-1
clone_size: .
d_call: .
cdr3_nt: TGCGCCAGCAGCCCGAGAGGGGCGGGGGCGCGGGTCACAGATACGCAGTATTTT
cdr3_aa: CASSPRGAGARVTDTQYF

j_call: TRBJ1-2
v_call: TRBV10-3
clone_size: .
d_call: .
cdr3_nt: TGTGCCAGCACCCAGTCACTGGACTATGGCTACACCTTC
cdr3_aa: CASTQSLDYGYTF

j_call: TRBJ2-3
v_call: TRBV5-1
clone_size: .
d_call: TRBD2
cdr3_nt: TGCGCCAGCAGCTTGTTTGATACCGGACTAGCGACATTTCAGGATACGCAGTATTTT
cdr3_aa: CASSLFDTGLATFQDTQYF

j_call: TRBJ2-1
v_call: TRBV6-6
clone_size: .
d_call: TRBD1
cdr3_nt: TGTGCCAGCAGACAGACAGGGGTCGGTGAGCAGTTCTTC
cdr3_aa: CASRQTGVGEQFF

j_call: TRBJ2-6
v_call: TRBV6-1
clone_size: .
d_call: .
cdr3_nt: TGTGCCAGCAGGGCCCTCTCTGGGGCCAACGTCCTGACTTTC
cdr3_aa: CASRALSGANVLTF

j_call: TRBJ1-4
v_call: TRBV7-9
clone_size: once
d_call: .
cdr3_nt: TGTGCCAGCAGCTTAGCGCAACTTAGGGGTAATGAAAAACTGTTTTTT
cdr3_aa: CASSLAQLRGNEKLFF

j_call: TRBJ1-5
v_call: TRBV18
clone_size: .
d_call: .
cdr3_nt: TGTGCCAGCTCACGGGAGGTCAGTCAGCCCCAGCATTTT
cdr3_aa: CASSREVSQPQHF

j_call: TRBJ1-2
v_call: TRBV7-9
clone_size: .
d_call: .
cdr3_nt: TGTGCCAGCAGCTTATTGACCGGGGGAGAGGGCTACACCTTC
cdr3_aa: CASSLLTGGEGYTF

j_call: TRBJ2-3
v_call: TRBV5-1
clone_size: .
d_call: TRBD2
cdr3_nt: TGCGCCAGCAGCTTGGCCCTAGCGGGACCCGATACGCAGTATTTT
cdr3_aa: CASSLALAGPDTQYF

j_call: TRBJ1-1
v_call: TRBV10-3
clone_size: .
d_call: .
cdr3_nt: TGTGCCATCAGTCGACCACAGGGTGAAGCTTTCTTT
cdr3_aa: CAISRPQGEAFF

j_call: TRBJ1-1
v_call: TRBV7-9
clone_size: .
d_call: .
cdr3_nt: TGTGCCAGCAGCTTAGTTTGGGGGGCGCAGACTGAAGCTTTCTTT
cdr3_aa: CASSLVWGAQTEAFF

j_call: TRBJ2-3
v_call: TRBV7-9
clone_size: .
d_call: .
cdr3_nt: TGTGCCAGCAGCTCTCCCCTGAGAGCGGATCGCACAGATACGCAGTATTTT
cdr3_aa: CASSSPLRADRTDTQYF

j_call: TRBJ1-1
v_call: TRBV2
clone_size: .
d_call: TRBD1
cdr3_nt: TGTGCCAGCAGTGATCTTGGACAGGAGAACACTGAAGCTTTCTTT
cdr3_aa: CASSDLGQENTEAFF